This entry lists 5 T cell receptor beta chains sequenced from one sample in a study of blood T cell repertoires in COVID-19. Produced via immunoSEQ multiplex PCR; TCRdb's table is partial and in-frame only. Of about 120,000 clones listed, 80% to 90% are singletons. Input material: peripheral blood. The receptors come from a woman in her forties or fifties with acute or convalescent COVID-19.

This chain connects TRBV19 to TRBJ1-4; unclear D gene. From germline, CDR1 is LNHDA and CDR2 SQIVND (reference sequence). CDR3 length: 15 residues. V dropped 0 bases and J dropped 8 bases, with 13 bases sitting between them. The chain's CDR3 is CASSIDREGKEKLFF. DNA for the CDR3: TGTGCCAGTAGTATAGATCGGGAGGGAAAAGAAAAACTGTTTTTT.

V gene TRBV7-6 combines with J gene TRBJ2-1; TRBD2 matches at 9 bases. Germline V gene lookup returns CDR1 SGHVS and CDR2 FNYEAQ. The CDR3 runs to 16 residues. V shed 4 bases and J 6 bases; nucleotides not matched to a gene: 10. CDR3 sequence (DNA): TGTGCCAGCAGCTCCCCGAGCGGGGGGAACAGCAATGAGCAGTTCTTC. Translation gives CASSSPSGGNSNEQFF. Supplemented by reference TRBV7-6 and TRBJ2-1, the full variable domain reads GAGVSQSPRYKVTKRGQDVALRCDPISGHVSLYWYRQALGQGPEFLTYFNYEAQQDKSGLPNDRFSAERPEGSISTLTIQRTEQRDSAMYRCASSSPSGGNSNEQFFGPGTRLTVL.

The rearrangement links TRBV4-3 to TRBJ2-1; D perhaps matches TRBD1 (5 bases). Germline loops: CDR1 LGHNA, CDR2 YSLEER. This CDR3 region has 15 residues. Trimming shortened V by 4 bases and J by 0 bases, and 10 bases separated the two germline ends. DNA for the CDR3: TGCGCCAGCAGCCCGACAGCGAGCTCCTACAATGAGCAGTTCTTC. Encoded protein: CASSPTASSYNEQFF.

J is TRBJ1-5 and V is TRBV4-3, with TRBD1 as a possible D gene (6 bases). Germline CDR1 is LGHNA and CDR2 is YSLEER. This CDR3 region has 14 residues. V lost 1 base, J lost 6 bases, and 10 bases lay in between. This CDR3 reads CASSQGQDLQPQHF. The CDR3, as DNA: TGCGCCAGCAGCCAAGGACAGGACCTTCAGCCCCAGCATTTT.

V gene TRBV30 combines with J gene TRBJ1-6; 9 nucleotides line up with TRBD1. The length of the CDR3 is 16 residues. Germline loops: CDR1 GTSNPN, CDR2 SVGIG (reference sequence). J was trimmed by 8 bases and V by 2 bases; bases with no gene match: 10. In DNA, the CDR3 is TGTGCCTGGAGTCTTTCGGGGGGACAGGGTTATTCACCCCTCCACTTT. Translating it yields CAWSLSGGQGYSPLHF.